This record looks at one TCR beta chain sequence and its context. Original methodology: Cell counts per sample came from amplifying reference gene primers. Assay used: immunoSEQ multiplex PCR; TCRdb lists only in-frame clones, some missing. The DNA was the basis for D and trimming; V, J and clone size are from that table. The data contain roughly 250,000 clones, about 80% of them singletons. V lost 5 bases, J lost 11 bases, and 15 bases lay in between. Per germline, CDR1 MNHEY and CDR2 SVGAGI. This CDR3 contains 12 residues. This record belongs to a study of blood T cell repertoires in COVID-19. The receptor was derived from a man aged 50 to 59 with active or convalescent COVID-19. V gene TRBV6-5 combines with J gene TRBJ1-1, with D maybe TRBD1 (5 bases). The source material was peripheral blood. The CDR3 DNA reads TGTGCCAGCAGTCGCCCGGGGGTCGGGGCTTTCTTT. As protein: CASSRPGVGAFF.